This TCR beta chain was captured in a study of spatial heterogeneity in lung cancer. Every TCR cDNA molecule bore its own unique molecular identifier. TCRdb fed the 5' RACE reads into MiXCR, producing one record per CDR3 protein. The data show approximately 1,600 distinct CDR3 sequences, about 9.3% seen once. The CDR3 consists of 14 residues. CDR1 and CDR2 from the germline V gene are LGHNA and YSLEER. V was shortened by 4 bases and J by 4 bases, with 12 bases between the two germline ends. Study-wide results and limits: Intratumoral expanded alpha and beta TCR counts were found to track tumor mutation counts.

This clonotype is labeled medium-sized. The target antigen is unknown. As an off-target read in a library built for alpha chains, this beta chain has a frequency of little significance. The sample's time point: sample taken at primary tumor resection. Donation came from some 72 patients with untreated early-stage non-small cell lung cancer. Whole RNA obtained from tumor, nontumor lung or frozen PBMC underwent sequencing without sorting. The sequence was obtained from a female donor with early-stage non-small cell lung cancer. The V call is TRBV4-3, the J call TRBJ2-3, with D possibly TRBD2 on 6 matching bases. The material sequenced was lung tumor tissue, taken at surgery. CDR3: CASSREGGADTQYF. The CDR3 bases are TGCGCCAGCAGCCGAGAGGGCGGGGCAGATACGCAGTATTTT.